Following are 16 T cell receptor beta chains from one sample sequenced in a study of T-cell memory formation after mild COVID-19. Each CDR3 protein gets one entry after TCRdb re-called the 5' RACE reads with MiXCR. The table records 250,000 to 350,000 distinct CDR3 sequences, roughly 13% of them present only once. The sequenced sample was PBMCs or a T cell subset sorted from them (not recorded which). These receptors were obtained from a man aged 18 to 35 who had mild COVID-19 (a few samples of this study predate the infection). Cell type and time point are not known.

The CDR3 DNA sequence: TGTGCCAGCAGCTTAGTGTATAATTCACCCCTCCACTTT. The encoded protein is CASSLVYNSPLHF. The genes are TRBV7-7 and TRBJ1-6; D remains ambiguous. V dropped 1 base and J dropped 4 bases, with 2 bases sitting between them. The CDR3 is 13 amino acids. Germline assignment: CDR1 SSHAT and CDR2 FNYEAQ (reference sequence). Looking up the rest from reference TRBV7-7 and TRBJ1-6 gives the full variable domain: GAGVSQSPRYKVTKRGQDVTLRCDPISSHATLYWYQQALGQGPEFLTYFNYEAQPDKSGLPSDRFSAERPEGSISTLTIQRTEQRDSAMYRCASSLVYNSPLHFGNGTRLTVT.

This clonotype was counted a few times. The chain couples TRBV5-1 to TRBJ1-1; the D gene is possibly TRBD1 (5 bases). Germline-derived CDR1 and CDR2 are SGHRS and YFSETQ. CDR3 length equals 14 residues. Trimming removed 4 bases at V and 1 base at J, with 11 bases between. CDR3 region: CASSPDTGNTEAFF. DNA of the CDR3: TGCGCCAGCAGCCCGGATACAGGGAACACTGAAGCTTTCTTT. The full variable domain, with the rest looked up from reference TRBV5-1 and TRBJ1-1, is KAGVTQTPRYLIKTRGQQVTLSCSPISGHRSVSWYQQTPGQGLQFLFEYFSETQRNKGNFPGRFSGRQFSNSRSEMNVSTLELGDSALYLCASSPDTGNTEAFFGQGTRLTVV.

The V call is TRBV20-1, the J call TRBJ2-3; 13 nucleotides match TRBD2. Trimming removed 3 bases from V and 5 bases from J; junction bases left unmatched: 5. This CDR3 has 15 amino acids. Per germline, CDR1 DFQATT and CDR2 SNEGSKA (reference sequence). DNA of the CDR3: TGCAGTGCTAGTGGGACTAGCGGGGTCCGAGATACGCAGTATTTT. It codes for CSASGTSGVRDTQYF.

This clonotype was found many times. The rearrangement uses TRBV29-1 and TRBJ2-7; D is uncertain. The CDR3 spans 11 residues. Trimming left V 2 bases short and J 3 bases short, with 5 bases between. Germline CDR1 and CDR2: SQVTM and ANQGSEA. In DNA, the CDR3 is TGCAGCGTTGAAACTGGCTACGAGCAGTACTTC. This gives the protein CSVETGYEQYF.

The J gene is TRBJ2-3, the V gene TRBV1; the D call TRBD1 from the table was never checked on the DNA. TRBV1 is labeled a pseudogene. The CDR3 consists of 15 residues. For the CDR3, the DNA is TGCACCAGCAGCCCCGGGGACAGGGGCACAGATACGCAGTATTTT. As protein: CTSSPGDRGTDTQYF.

In this sample, this clonotype turned up a few times. The gene calls are TRBV5-1 and TRBJ2-7; 9 nucleotides agree with TRBD1. Germline V gives CDR1 SGHRS, CDR2 YFSETQ. Trimming took 3 bases from V and 2 from J; bases not matched to a gene: 18. The CDR3 spans 19 residues. The CDR3, as DNA: TGCGCCAGCAGCTCTGGACAGGGGACACTGAATTTACTCGCCTACGAGCAGTACTTC. It specifies CASSSGQGTLNLLAYEQYF.

This clonotype has only a few counts. The chain employs TRBV6-6 and TRBJ2-7; 8 bases map to TRBD1. V dropped 6 bases and J dropped 2; count of bases not matched to a gene: 6. Per germline, CDR1 MNHNY and CDR2 SVGAGI (reference sequence). The CDR3 runs to 14 residues. This chain's CDR3 is CASRPGGAPYEQYF. The DNA of the CDR3 is TGTGCCAGCAGACCAGGGGGCGCTCCCTACGAGCAGTACTTC.

The V call is TRBV10-3, the J call TRBJ2-5; D is undetermined. V dropped 4 bases and J dropped 2 bases, with 8 bases sitting between them. The germline V gene has CDR1 ENHRY and CDR2 SYGVKD. This CDR3 contains 13 residues. The CDR3, as DNA: TGTGCCATCAGTGGGGCACTACAAGAGACCCAGTACTTC. Its protein is CAISGALQETQYF.

CDR3 sequence reads: CASSRVAGGPRETQYF. Written as DNA, the CDR3 is TGTGCCAGCAGCCGTGTGGCGGGGGGGCCACGAGAGACCCAGTACTTC. The chain couples TRBV7-2 to TRBJ2-5; TRBD2 matches at 9 bases. The V segment lost 5 bases and the J segment 4 bases; nucleotides outside the gene matches: 11. Germline assignment: CDR1 SGHTA and CDR2 FQGNSA. The length of the CDR3 is 16 residues.

This clonotype was picked up a small number of times. The chain links TRBV7-9 to TRBJ1-3; 9 bases line up with TRBD1. CDR1 is SEHNR, CDR2 FQNEAQ, per germline (reference sequence). The CDR3 runs 14 residues. With V trimmed by 5 bases and J by 8 bases, 7 bases remained unmatched. The CDR3, as DNA: TGTGCCAGCAGCCCGGGACAGGGTCTCGACACCATATATTTT. Protein product: CASSPGQGLDTIYF.

J is TRBJ1-1 and V is TRBV7-9; tentative D call: TRBD1 (5 bases). The CDR3 is 15 residues long. Germline lookup yields CDR1 SEHNR and CDR2 FQNEAQ (reference sequence). Trimming shortened V by 5 bases and J by 5 bases, and 18 bases separated the two germline ends. The CDR3 DNA follows: TGTGCCAGCAGCCTCGGGAAAGGGACCGGGACTGAAGCTTTCTTT. Translating gives CASSLGKGTGTEAFF. Using reference TRBV7-9 and TRBJ1-1 for the parts outside the CDR3, the full variable domain is DTGVSQNPRHKITKRGQNVTFRCDPISEHNRLYWYRQTLGQGPEFLTYFQNEAQLEKSRLLSDRFSAERPKGSFSTLEIQRTEQGDSAMYLCASSLGKGTGTEAFFGQGTRLTVV.

This clonotype was counted between two and nine times. The chain employs TRBV27 and TRBJ1-2; the D is unclear. The CDR3 runs 13 residues. The ends were cut back, 0 bases at V and 7 bases at J, with 9 bases in the middle. The germline CDR1 and CDR2 sequences are MNHEY and SMNVEV (reference sequence). The CDR3 loop reads CASSLSRTGGYTF. DNA of the CDR3: TGTGCCAGCAGTTTATCGCGGACGGGTGGCTACACCTTC.

The V and J genes are TRBV5-1 and TRBJ1-2, with 9 nucleotides matching TRBD1. CDR1 is SGHRS and CDR2 is YFSETQ in the germline V gene. The V and J ends lost 4 bases and 4 bases, in that order; junction bases with no gene match: 11. This CDR3 has 16 residues. The CDR3 is CASSLQGQGGFYGYTF. CDR3 sequence (DNA): TGCGCCAGCAGCCTGCAGGGACAGGGAGGATTCTATGGCTACACCTTC.

This clonotype was found a few times. The V and J genes are TRBV7-2 and TRBJ1-1; no firm D call. V lost 5 bases and J lost 4, with 14 bases in between. The CDR3 is made up of 14 amino acids. Germline V gives CDR1 SGHTA, CDR2 FQGNSA. The CDR3, as DNA: TGTGCCAGCAGCGGGCAGCCGGGGTTCACTGAAGCTTTCTTT. It encodes CASSGQPGFTEAFF.

This clonotype was detected only a few times. This chain uses TRBV7-9 with TRBJ2-3; the D is unclear. Germline CDR1 reads SEHNR; CDR2 reads FQNEAQ (reference sequence). The CDR3 is 14 amino acids. The V and J ends lost 6 bases and 6 bases respectively, with 16 bases between them. CDR3: CASSRSLRPDTQYF. CDR3 in DNA: TGTGCCAGCAGTCGTAGCCTTCGGCCCGATACGCAGTATTTT.

The chain carries TRBV20-1 and TRBJ2-5, with unresolved D. CDR3 length: 12 amino acids. Germline-derived CDR1 and CDR2 are DFQATT and SNEGSKA (reference sequence). The V end lost 1 base, the J end lost 1 base, and 4 bases lay between the germline ends. CDR3 amino acids: CSARGGQETQYF. As DNA, the CDR3 is TGCAGTGCTAGAGGGGGCCAAGAGACCCAGTACTTC.